Presented here are 26 T cell receptor beta chains from one specimen sequenced in a study of identical twins. TCRdb fed the 5' RACE reads into MiXCR, producing one record per CDR3 protein. Among roughly 1.6 million distinct CDR3 sequences listed, less than 40% were seen once. The sequenced sample was cord blood. Every receptor here comes from a newborn girl in good health.

The V and J genes are TRBV2 and TRBJ2-6, with 12 bases lining up with TRBD1. V lost 0 bases and J lost 3; bases outside the gene matches: 9. This CDR3 spans 20 amino acids. CDR1 and CDR2 from the germline V gene are SNHLY and FYNNEI. CDR3 DNA: TGTGCCAGCAGTGAAGCGTTTCTGGGACAGGGGGCAAGTGGGGCCAACGTCCTGACTTTC. Translating it yields CASSEAFLGQGASGANVLTF.

This chain joins TRBV3-1 and TRBJ2-1, with D perhaps matching TRBD2 (5 bases). Germline values: CDR1 LGHDT, CDR2 YNNKEL (reference sequence). V lost 3 bases, J lost 3 bases, and 12 bases lay in between. This CDR3 has 15 residues. The CDR3 DNA follows: TGTGCCAGCAGCCAGATTGGCGGGCGCTACAATGAGCAGTTCTTC. It encodes CASSQIGGRYNEQFF.

The chain is built from TRBV7-9 and TRBJ1-2, with unresolved D. The V end lost 5 bases, the J end lost 4 bases, and 14 bases lay between the germline ends. CDR3 length: 14 residues. In germline, CDR1 is SEHNR, CDR2 FQNEAQ (reference sequence). The CDR3 sequence is CASSPSGIPYGYTF. CDR3 nucleotide sequence: TGTGCCAGCAGCCCTAGCGGGATCCCCTATGGCTACACCTTC.

This rearrangement joins TRBV28 to TRBJ2-3; TRBD2 agrees at 10 bases. CDR3 size: 17 residues. V shed 5 bases, J shed 2 bases, and the junction held 10 bases outside the gene matches. Germline CDR1 is MDHEN and CDR2 is SYDVKM. The CDR3 DNA is TGTGCCAGCAGTCCCCTAGGGCTAGCGGGAGCCACAGATACGCAGTATTTT. It encodes CASSPLGLAGATDTQYF.

The chain joins TRBV12-5 to TRBJ1-2; D gene ambiguous. V gave up 0 bases and J gave up 8 bases, with 10 bases separating them. Germline V gene data show CDR1 as LGHNT and CDR2 as FRNRAP. The CDR3 length is 13 residues. CDR3 in DNA: TGTGCTAGTGGTTTGGTATTGGGCGAAGGCTACACCTTC. Residues: CASGLVLGEGYTF.

This clonotype was observed a few times. The rearrangement links TRBV4-2 to TRBJ1-6; D gene uncertain. The CDR3 is 17 amino acids. Germline V gene lookup returns CDR1 LGHNA and CDR2 YNFKEQ. Trimming took off 0 bases at V and 4 bases at J, with 13 bases between the two ends. CDR3 region: CASSQEAALSYNSPLHF. In DNA, the CDR3 is TGTGCCAGCAGCCAAGAGGCAGCCTTGAGTTATAATTCACCCCTCCACTTT.

This chain links TRBV5-1 with TRBJ2-7; TRBD1 matches at 8 bases. CDR3 length: 15 amino acids. Germline trimming cut 4 bases from V and 3 bases from J; bases unmatched to any gene: 9. Germline V gives CDR1 SGHRS, CDR2 YFSETQ. The DNA for the CDR3 is TGCGCCAGCAGCGCTCGGGACAGGCCCGTCTACGAGCAGTACTTC. Amino acids: CASSARDRPVYEQYF.

This clonotype occurred a few times. V and J are TRBV2 and TRBJ2-1, with 10 bases that match TRBD2. Matching the DNA end better, TRBJ2-7 makes the J call doubtful. CDR3 length equals 15 residues. CDR1 SNHLY and CDR2 FYNNEI come from the germline V gene. This chain's CDR3 is CASRVAGGSYNEQYF. The CDR3 DNA follows: TGTGCCAGCAGGGTAGCGGGGGGATCCTACAATGAGCAGTACTTC.

This clonotype was detected a few times. The chain combines TRBV20-1 with TRBJ2-1; weak D call: TRBD2 (6 bases). V was trimmed by 1 base and J by 2 bases, leaving 15 bases between them. CDR1 and CDR2 from the germline V gene are DFQATT and SNEGSKA (reference sequence). The CDR3 extends over 16 amino acids. This chain's CDR3 is CSARVRQGTPYNEQFF. CDR3 DNA: TGCAGTGCTAGAGTTCGGCAAGGGACTCCCTACAATGAGCAGTTCTTC.

This clonotype was counted a few times. This chain links TRBV3-1 with TRBJ2-5; D possibly corresponds to TRBD2 (5 bases). Germline CDR1 is LGHDT and CDR2 is YNNKEL (reference sequence). V lost 1 base to trimming and J lost 1 base, with 10 bases between them. The CDR3 is 15 residues long. The CDR3 is CASSQVGGSQETQYF. In DNA, the CDR3 is TGTGCCAGCAGCCAAGTCGGCGGGTCCCAAGAGACCCAGTACTTC.

CDR3 sequence reads: CAAIAGVTYEQYF. The CDR3 DNA sequence: TGTGCCGCCATAGCGGGAGTCACCTACGAGCAGTACTTC. This chain uses TRBV2 with TRBJ2-7, with 9 positions matching TRBD2. From germline, CDR1 is SNHLY and CDR2 FYNNEI. The J segment lost 2 bases and the V segment lost 11 bases, leaving 7 bases of the junction unmatched. This CDR3 has 13 amino acids.

The chain recombines TRBV29-1 with TRBJ2-3; D remains ambiguous. The CDR3 consists of 12 residues. Germline CDR1 is SQVTM and CDR2 is ANQGSEA. The germline V and J ends were trimmed by 5 bases and 0 bases, with 6 bases remaining between them. CDR3 loop: CSVCGSTDTQYF. The CDR3 DNA reads as TGCAGCGTTTGTGGCAGCACAGATACGCAGTATTTT.

This clonotype has just a few counts. The chain uses TRBV12-3 or TRBV12-4 and TRBJ2-1; possibly TRBD2 for D (7 bases). V was cut by 7 bases and J by 0 bases, with 19 bases left in between. This CDR3 has 17 residues. In DNA form, the CDR3 reads TGTGCCAGCAACCGTGGGGGGGGGCTATACTCCTACAATGAGCAGTTCTTC. Its protein product is CASNRGGGLYSYNEQFF.

This clonotype came up a few times. The gene calls are TRBV29-1 and TRBJ2-7; TRBD1 matches at 7 bases. V was clipped by 0 bases and J by 0 bases; unmatched bases: 2. Germline CDR1 SQVTM, CDR2 ANQGSEA. The CDR3 sequence is 14 residues long. The CDR3 nucleotides are TGCAGCGTTGAAGATGGGACAGTCTCCTACGAGCAGTACTTC. It is translated as CSVEDGTVSYEQYF.

This clonotype was detected only a few times. The CDR3 nucleotides read TGCGCCAGCAGCACGACAGTAGCCAAAAACATTCAGTACTTC. As protein: CASSTTVAKNIQYF. This chain joins TRBV5-1 and TRBJ2-4, with D tentatively TRBD1 (5 bases). The V end lost 4 bases, the J end lost 0 bases, and 8 bases lay between the germline ends. The CDR3 has 14 amino acids. CDR1 and CDR2 from the germline V gene are SGHRS and YFSETQ.

This clonotype was found a few times. The rearrangement links TRBV25-1 to TRBJ2-3, with a tentative D call TRBD2 (5 bases). V was pared by 4 bases and J by 4 bases, with 15 bases between. The CDR3 is made up of 15 amino acids. The germline gives CDR1 MGHDK, CDR2 SYGVNS. The CDR3 bases are TGTGCCAGCAGTGCTTACGGCGCGGGCTCAGATACGCAGTATTTT. Translation: CASSAYGAGSDTQYF.

As to this clonotype: Being one base from a much bigger clone, this may be a read error. The J gene is TRBJ2-1, the V gene TRBV4-2, with TRBD2 identical over 8 bases. The germline V gene has CDR1 LGHNA and CDR2 YNFKEQ. This CDR3 is 16 amino acids long. The V gene end was trimmed by 2 bases and the J gene end by 13 bases; junction bases not matched to a gene: 16. The CDR3 sequence is CASSQFRDAGGETQFF. CDR3 bases: TGTGCCAGCAGCCAATTTAGGGACGCGGGAGGAGAGACCCAGTTCTTC.

The chain joins TRBV5-5 to TRBJ1-4, with TRBD1 matching 7 bases. Germline-derived CDR1 and CDR2 are SGHKS and YYEKEE (reference sequence). The V and J ends lost 4 bases and 8 bases, in that order; junction bases with no gene match: 8. This CDR3 has 14 amino acids. As DNA, the CDR3 is TGTGCCAGCAGCGATCCAGGGGGGACAGAAAAACTGTTTTTT. As protein: CASSDPGGTEKLFF.

The CDR3 sequence: CASSVGQGSEKLFF. The CDR3, as DNA: TGTGCCAGCAGCGTAGGACAGGGAAGTGAAAAACTGTTTTTT. This sequence joins TRBV11-2 and TRBJ1-4, with 8 nucleotides matching TRBD1. With 5 bases clipped from V and 7 bases from J, the junction kept 6 bases outside the gene matches. The germline V gene has CDR1 SGHAT and CDR2 FQNNGV. This CDR3 comprises 14 residues.

This clonotype occurred many times. The chain joins TRBV21-1 to TRBJ2-5; the table's D call of TRBD1 was not tested on the DNA. TRBV21-1 corresponds to a pseudogene. This CDR3 region has 11 residues. The CDR3 sequence: CASRGVETQYF. CDR3 in DNA: TGTGCCAGCAGGGGCGTGGAGACCCAGTACTTC.

The chain uses TRBV20-1 and TRBJ2-4; D unclear. The tail of the sequence fits TRBJ2-7 better, so the J call may be wrong. CDR1 and CDR2 from the germline V gene are DFQATT and SNEGSKA (reference sequence). This CDR3 has 10 amino acids. The CDR3 coding sequence is TGCAGTGCTACTGTATCCGAGCAGTACTTC. Translation gives CSATVSEQYF.

This clonotype showed up just a few times. V usage is TRBV3-1 and J usage is TRBJ2-7, with a weak D call TRBD1 (6 bases). From germline, CDR1 is LGHDT and CDR2 YNNKEL (reference sequence). V shed 1 base and J shed 0 bases, with 13 bases lying between them. The CDR3 contains 16 residues. Written as DNA, the CDR3 is TGTGCCAGCAGCCAAGGTACCGGACAGCCCTCCTACGAGCAGTACTTC. The encoded protein is CASSQGTGQPSYEQYF.

The rearrangement joins TRBV4-1 to TRBJ2-7; TRBD1 might be the D (5 bases). Looked up from germline, CDR1 is MGHRA and CDR2 is YSYEKL. CDR3 length: 15 amino acids. Trimming shortened V by 1 base and J by 3 bases, and 13 bases separated the two germline ends. The CDR3 region has the DNA TGCGCCAGCAGCCAAGCCCTAGGGGTAGACTACGAGCAGTACTTC. This codes for CASSQALGVDYEQYF.

For this clonotype: This may arise from a read error, as a much more abundant clone is one base away. The chain carries TRBV2 and TRBJ2-7; 7 nucleotides agree with TRBD1. Germline assignment: CDR1 SNHLY and CDR2 FYNNEI. V lost 6 bases to trimming and J lost 2 bases; unmatched junction nucleotides: 4. This CDR3 spans 13 amino acids. The DNA for the CDR3 is TGTGCCAGCAGGCCCGGGACAGCCTACGAGCAGTACTTC. It encodes CASRPGTAYEQYF.

The chain couples TRBV6-6 to TRBJ1-4; 7 bases fit TRBD1. The CDR3 consists of 17 residues. The germline gives CDR1 MNHNY, CDR2 SVGAGI (reference sequence). V shed 3 bases, J shed 0 bases, and the junction held 7 bases outside the gene matches. The CDR3 sequence is CASSYWTGSATNEKLFF. CDR3 DNA sequence: TGTGCCAGCAGTTATTGGACAGGCAGTGCAACTAATGAAAAACTGTTTTTT.

This clonotype was seen a handful of times. The CDR3 protein is CSATWGNVWETQYF. In DNA form, the CDR3 reads TGCAGTGCTACTTGGGGGAACGTTTGGGAGACCCAGTACTTC. This chain links TRBV20-1 with TRBJ2-5, with D perhaps being TRBD1 or TRBD2 (5 bases each). Looked up from germline, CDR1 is DFQATT and CDR2 is SNEGSKA (reference sequence). The V gene lost 4 bases and the J gene lost 5 bases, with 17 bases spanning the gap. The length of the CDR3 is 14 residues.